The 7 T cell receptor beta chains below come from one sample, sequenced in a study of PD-L1 blockade in urothelial cancer. The sample's time point: peripheral blood 6 weeks after treatment start. Sequenced by immunoSEQ multiplex PCR; TCRdb stores in-frame clones only, minus some. The table has 120,000 or so clones, about 84% seen once. The input for sequencing was PBMCs, taken around atezolizumab (anti-PD-L1) treatment. These receptors came from a man between 45 and 60 years old with urothelial cancer.

The rearrangement joins TRBV7-6 to TRBJ2-7; D ambiguous. Germline assignment: CDR1 SGHVS and CDR2 FNYEAQ. V lost 1 base and J 4 bases, leaving 11 bases between the germline ends. CDR3 length: 14 amino acids. The DNA for the CDR3 is TGTGCCAGCAGCTTAGTTTCAGATAAGTACGAGCAGTACTTC. It codes for CASSLVSDKYEQYF.

V is TRBV5-1 and J is TRBJ1-4; D unresolved. The CDR3 loop spans 14 amino acids. The germline CDR1 and CDR2 sequences are SGHRS and YFSETQ. V was pared by 1 base and J by 5 bases, with 9 bases between. The CDR3: CASSLTPENEKLFF. Here the CDR3 DNA reads TGCGCCAGCAGCTTGACCCCTGAGAATGAAAAACTGTTTTTT.

The V gene is TRBV5-6, the J gene TRBJ2-5; D not certain. The CDR3 runs 15 residues. V lost 0 bases and J lost 7, with 16 bases in between. CDR1 SGHDT and CDR2 YYEEEE come from the germline V gene. CDR3 in DNA: TGTGCCAGCAGCTTGGAGGTTTACAGTTCCAGGACCCAGTACTTC. Its translation is CASSLEVYSSRTQYF. Full variable domain (missing parts from reference TRBV5-6 and TRBJ2-5): DAGVTQSPTHLIKTRGQQVTLRCSPKSGHDTVSWYQQALGQGPQFIFQYYEEEERQRGNFPDRFSGHQFPNYSSELNVNALLLGDSALYLCASSLEVYSSRTQYFGPGTRLLVL.

The rearrangement joins TRBV11-2 to TRBJ2-6, with D possibly TRBD1 on 6 matching bases. The CDR3 totals 19 residues. Germline V gene lookup returns CDR1 SGHAT and CDR2 FQNNGV. V shed 2 bases and J shed 3 bases, with 20 bases lying between them. CDR3 sequence: CASSLFRQGSTRGANVLTF. For the CDR3, the DNA is TGTGCCAGCAGCTTATTTCGGCAGGGGTCAACTCGTGGGGCCAACGTCCTGACTTTC.

With respect to this clone: At one end the junction does not follow the germline gene, possibly because of a read error. This CDR3 reads CASSHSSGSLTDTQYF. The CDR3 DNA sequence: TGTGCCAGCAGTCACTCTAGCGGGAGTCTGACAGATACGCAGTATTTT. The chain is built from TRBV6-5 and TRBJ2-3; 10 bases match TRBD2. This CDR3 has 16 amino acids. The germline V gene has CDR1 MNHEY and CDR2 SVGAGI.

This clone was picked up one time. The genes are TRBV15 and TRBJ2-1; D perhaps matches TRBD2 (6 bases). V lost 0 bases to trimming and J lost 16 bases, with 16 bases between them. The germline V gene encodes CDR1 LNHNV and CDR2 YYDKDF (reference sequence). This CDR3 has 13 residues. The chain's CDR3 is CATSRDIGRELFF. CDR3 DNA: TGTGCCACCAGCAGAGATATCGGTCGGGAGCTCTTCTTC. Looking up the rest from reference TRBV15 and TRBJ2-1 gives the full variable domain: DAMVIQNPRYQVTQFGKPVTLSCSQTLNHNVMYWYQQKSSQAPKLLFHYYDKDFNNEADTPDNFQSRRPNTSFCFLDIRSPGLGDTAMYLCATSRDIGRELFFGPGTRLTVL.

The CDR3 loop is CAISAAGGYGTDTQYF. The CDR3 DNA reads as TGTGCCATCAGTGCCGCGGGAGGGTATGGCACAGATACGCAGTATTTT. This sequence joins TRBV10-3 and TRBJ2-3; 9 positions match TRBD2. In germline, CDR1 is ENHRY, CDR2 SYGVKD. V shed 4 bases and J 1 base; nucleotides not matched to a gene: 6. CDR3 length: 16 amino acids.